This entry features one T cell receptor (beta chain) sequence. In the original workflow: Cell counts per sample came from amplifying reference gene primers. Clones were read by immunoSEQ multiplex PCR, and TCRdb kept only the in-frame ones, dropping some. From that table come the V and J calls and clone size; the DNA was used to work out D and trimming. The sample consists of some 46,000 clones, 87% of them appearing once. The junction had 3 bases not matched to a gene; V was cut back by 1 base and J by 3 bases. CDR1 and CDR2 from the germline V gene are KGHSH and LQKENI. The CDR3 runs to 16 residues. This entry is derived from a study of blood T cell repertoires in COVID-19. About the research overall: Acute and convalescent COVID-19 specimens originated in the United States, Italy and Spain. PBMCs, B-cell-depleted T cells, or T cells were the source of the cDNA or gDNA that made up the material.

The genes are TRBV18 and TRBJ2-1, with 10 bases identical to TRBD2. Sequenced input: peripheral blood. This TCR was recovered from a man in his fifties or sixties with active COVID-19. CDR3 protein: CASSPRSGGVYNEQFF. The CDR3 nucleotides read TGTGCCAGCTCACCACGGAGCGGGGGGGTCTACAATGAGCAGTTCTTC. Variable domain in full (rest from reference TRBV18 and TRBJ2-1): NAGVMQNPRHLVRRRGQEARLRCSPMKGHSHVYWYRQLPEEGLKFMVYLQKENIIDESGMPKERFSAEFPKEGPSILRIQQVVRGDSAAYFCASSPRSGGVYNEQFFGPGTRLTVL.